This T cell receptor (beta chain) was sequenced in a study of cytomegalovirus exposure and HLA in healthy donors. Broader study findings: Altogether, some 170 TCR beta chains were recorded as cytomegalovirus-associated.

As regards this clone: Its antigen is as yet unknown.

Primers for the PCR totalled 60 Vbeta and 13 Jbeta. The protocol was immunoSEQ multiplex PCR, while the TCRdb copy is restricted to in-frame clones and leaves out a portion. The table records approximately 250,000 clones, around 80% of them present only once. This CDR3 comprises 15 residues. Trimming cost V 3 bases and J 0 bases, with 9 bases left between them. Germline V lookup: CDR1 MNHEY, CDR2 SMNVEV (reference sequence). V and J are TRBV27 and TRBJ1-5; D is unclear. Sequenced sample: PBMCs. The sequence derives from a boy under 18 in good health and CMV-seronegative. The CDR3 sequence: CASSFTVNSNQPQHF. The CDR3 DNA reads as TGTGCCAGCAGTTTCACGGTAAATAGCAATCAGCCCCAGCATTTT.